Listed here is a single T cell receptor (beta chain). Its antigen is not known. The data originate from a study of T cell clones after liver transplantation. Turning to the study itself: Post-transplant blood was tracked for graft-donor-reactive T cell clones identified in a pre-transplant mixed lymphocyte reaction. The study's findings and limits: Post-transplant, graft-donor-reactive CD4 TCRbeta sequences in blood dropped significantly in most of the 8 subjects.

After removal of 5 bases from V and 4 bases from J, the junction contained 9 bases not matched to a gene. Germline-derived CDR1 and CDR2 are SQVTM and ANQGSEA. The CDR3 is 16 residues long. TCRdb keeps only in-frame clones here, not all; method: immunoSEQ multiplex PCR. The repertoire holds under 150,000 clones, with less than 95% as singletons. This TCR was recovered from a human patient who received a liver transplant. A subset of T cells may come from the graft donor. The chain employs TRBV29-1 and TRBJ2-5, with TRBD2 matching 14 bases. The starting material was CD4+ T cells from blood, obtained 12 months after liver transplant. The CDR3: CSVRRLAGGPVETQYF. The CDR3 DNA sequence: TGCAGCGTTCGGAGACTAGCGGGAGGGCCGGTAGAGACCCAGTACTTC.